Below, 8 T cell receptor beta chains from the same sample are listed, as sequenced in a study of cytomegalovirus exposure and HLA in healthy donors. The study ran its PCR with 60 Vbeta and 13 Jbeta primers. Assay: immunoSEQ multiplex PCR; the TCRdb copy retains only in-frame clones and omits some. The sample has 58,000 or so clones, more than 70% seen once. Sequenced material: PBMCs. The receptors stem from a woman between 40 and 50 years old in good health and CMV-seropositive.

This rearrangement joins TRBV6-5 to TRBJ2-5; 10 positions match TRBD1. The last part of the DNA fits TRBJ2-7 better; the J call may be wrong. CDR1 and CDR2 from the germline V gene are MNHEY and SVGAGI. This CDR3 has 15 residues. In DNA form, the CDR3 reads TGTGCCAGCAGTTACGGGACAGGGGACCTCTACGAGCAGTACTTC. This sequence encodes CASSYGTGDLYEQYF.

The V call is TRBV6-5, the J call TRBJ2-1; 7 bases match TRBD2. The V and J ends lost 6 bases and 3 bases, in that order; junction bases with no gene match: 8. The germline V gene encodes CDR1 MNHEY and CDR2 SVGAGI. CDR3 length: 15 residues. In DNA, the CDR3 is TGTGCCAGCAGCCGCCGGCTAGCGGACTACAATGAGCAGTTCTTC. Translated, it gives CASSRRLADYNEQFF.

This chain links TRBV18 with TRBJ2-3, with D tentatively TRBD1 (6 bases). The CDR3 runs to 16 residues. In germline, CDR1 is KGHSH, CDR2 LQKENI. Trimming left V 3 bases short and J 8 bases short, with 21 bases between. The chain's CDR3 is CASSPPQGRVSSTQYF. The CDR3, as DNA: TGTGCCAGCTCACCTCCACAGGGTCGGGTCAGTAGTACGCAGTATTTT.

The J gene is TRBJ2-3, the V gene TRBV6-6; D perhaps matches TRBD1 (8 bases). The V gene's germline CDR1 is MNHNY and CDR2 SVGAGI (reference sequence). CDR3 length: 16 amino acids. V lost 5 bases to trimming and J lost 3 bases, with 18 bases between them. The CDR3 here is CASSKNRGGVTDTQYF. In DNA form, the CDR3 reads TGTGCCAGCAGTAAGAACAGGGGGGGCGTTACAGATACGCAGTATTTT.

CDR3 in amino acids: CASSSTDRNTIYF. CDR3 nucleotides: TGCGCCAGCAGCTCCACGGACAGAAACACCATATATTTT. This rearrangement joins TRBV5-1 to TRBJ1-3, with D possibly matching TRBD1 (5 bases). Trimming stripped 3 bases from V and 5 bases from J, with 9 bases between. CDR3 length: 13 residues. Looked up from germline, CDR1 is SGHRS and CDR2 is YFSETQ.

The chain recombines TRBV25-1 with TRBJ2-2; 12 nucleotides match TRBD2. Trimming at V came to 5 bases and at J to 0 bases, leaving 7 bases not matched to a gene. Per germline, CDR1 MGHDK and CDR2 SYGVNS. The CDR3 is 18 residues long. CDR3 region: CASSKLAGGAPNTGELFF. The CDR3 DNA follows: TGTGCCAGCAGTAAACTAGCGGGGGGCGCCCCGAACACCGGGGAGCTGTTTTTT.

CDR3 in DNA: TGTGCCAGCAGCGCAATTCAGGGGGCTAGTGAAAAACTGTTTTTT. This sequence encodes CASSAIQGASEKLFF. J is TRBJ1-4 and V is TRBV9; 8 bases are shared with TRBD1. After removal of 3 bases from V and 7 bases from J, the junction contained 8 bases not matched to a gene. The CDR3 has 15 residues. Per germline, CDR1 SGDLS and CDR2 YYNGEE.

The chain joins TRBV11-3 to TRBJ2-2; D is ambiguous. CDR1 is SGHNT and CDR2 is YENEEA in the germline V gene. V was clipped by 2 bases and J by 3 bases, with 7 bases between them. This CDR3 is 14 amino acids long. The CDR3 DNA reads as TGTGCCAGCAGCTTAAACAGCTACACCGGGGAGCTGTTTTTT. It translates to CASSLNSYTGELFF.